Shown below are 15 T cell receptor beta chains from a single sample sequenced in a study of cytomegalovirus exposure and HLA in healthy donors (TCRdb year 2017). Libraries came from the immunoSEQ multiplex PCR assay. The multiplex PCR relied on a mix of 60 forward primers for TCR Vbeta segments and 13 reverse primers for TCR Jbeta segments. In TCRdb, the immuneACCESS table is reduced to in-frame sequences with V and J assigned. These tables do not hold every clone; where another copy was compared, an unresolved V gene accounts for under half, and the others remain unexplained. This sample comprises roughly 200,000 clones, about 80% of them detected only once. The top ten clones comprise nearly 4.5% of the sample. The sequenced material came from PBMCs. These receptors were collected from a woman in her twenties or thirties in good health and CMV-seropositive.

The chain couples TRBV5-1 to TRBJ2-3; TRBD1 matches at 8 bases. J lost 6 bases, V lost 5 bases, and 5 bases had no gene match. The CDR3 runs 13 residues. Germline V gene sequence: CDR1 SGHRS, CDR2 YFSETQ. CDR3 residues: CASRTGEVDTQYF. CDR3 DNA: TGCGCCAGCAGGACAGGGGAGGTCGATACGCAGTATTTT. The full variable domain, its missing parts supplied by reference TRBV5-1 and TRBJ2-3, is KAGVTQTPRYLIKTRGQQVTLSCSPISGHRSVSWYQQTPGQGLQFLFEYFSETQRNKGNFPGRFSGRQFSNSRSEMNVSTLELGDSALYLCASRTGEVDTQYFGPGTRLTVL.

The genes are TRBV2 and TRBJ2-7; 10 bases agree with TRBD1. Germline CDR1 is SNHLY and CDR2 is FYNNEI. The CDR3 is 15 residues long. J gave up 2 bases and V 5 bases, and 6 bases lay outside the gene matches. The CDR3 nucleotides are TGTGCCAGCAGTCAGCCGGGACAGGGGACCTACGAGCAGTACTTC. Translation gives CASSQPGQGTYEQYF.

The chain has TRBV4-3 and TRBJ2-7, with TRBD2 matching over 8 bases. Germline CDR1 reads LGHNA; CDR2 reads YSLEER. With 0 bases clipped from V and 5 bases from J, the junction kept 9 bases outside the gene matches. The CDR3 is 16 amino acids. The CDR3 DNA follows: TGCGCCAGCAGCCAAGATGCCCCCCCAGCGGGAGACGAGCAGTACTTC. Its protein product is CASSQDAPPAGDEQYF.

DNA of the CDR3: TGTGCCCCAGTGGGTACTAGCTTGGACAATGAGCAGTTCTTC. Amino acid sequence: CAPVGTSLDNEQFF. V is TRBV5-6 and J is TRBJ2-1; maybe TRBD2 (6 bases). Looked up from germline, CDR1 is SGHDT and CDR2 is YYEEEE. Deletions cut 10 bases from V and 5 bases from J, with 19 bases between. CDR3 length equals 14 residues.

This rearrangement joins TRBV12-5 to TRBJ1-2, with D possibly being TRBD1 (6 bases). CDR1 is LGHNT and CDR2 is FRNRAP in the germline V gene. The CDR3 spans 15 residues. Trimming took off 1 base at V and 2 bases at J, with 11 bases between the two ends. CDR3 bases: TGTGCTAGTGGTTTGGGACCGGGACACAACTATGGCTACACCTTC. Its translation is CASGLGPGHNYGYTF.

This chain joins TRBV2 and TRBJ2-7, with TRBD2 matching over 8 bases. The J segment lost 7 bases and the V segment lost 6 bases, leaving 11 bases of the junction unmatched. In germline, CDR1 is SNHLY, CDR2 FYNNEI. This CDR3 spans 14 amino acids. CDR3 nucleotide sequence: TGTGCCAGCAGCCCGAGAAGCGGGGGTAGGGAGCAGTACTTC. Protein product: CASSPRSGGREQYF.

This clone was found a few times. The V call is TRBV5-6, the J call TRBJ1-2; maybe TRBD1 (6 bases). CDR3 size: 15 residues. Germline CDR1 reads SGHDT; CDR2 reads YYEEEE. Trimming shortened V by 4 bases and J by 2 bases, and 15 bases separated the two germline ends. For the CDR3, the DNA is TGTGCCAGCAGCACTAATACAGGGCTGAACTATGGCTACACCTTC. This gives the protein CASSTNTGLNYGYTF.

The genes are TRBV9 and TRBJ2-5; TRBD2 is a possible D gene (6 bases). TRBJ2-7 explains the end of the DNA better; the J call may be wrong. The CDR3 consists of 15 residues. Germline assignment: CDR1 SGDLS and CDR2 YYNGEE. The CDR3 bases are TGTGCCAGCAGCGTAGAAGGGGACTCCCGACGCGAGCAGTACTTC. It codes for CASSVEGDSRREQYF.

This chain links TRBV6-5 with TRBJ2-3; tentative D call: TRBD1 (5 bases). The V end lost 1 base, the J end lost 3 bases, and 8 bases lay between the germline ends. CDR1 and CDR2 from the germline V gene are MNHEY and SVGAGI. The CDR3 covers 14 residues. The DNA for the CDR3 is TGTGCCAGCAGTTACTACGCAGGGACAGATACGCAGTATTTT. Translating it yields CASSYYAGTDTQYF.

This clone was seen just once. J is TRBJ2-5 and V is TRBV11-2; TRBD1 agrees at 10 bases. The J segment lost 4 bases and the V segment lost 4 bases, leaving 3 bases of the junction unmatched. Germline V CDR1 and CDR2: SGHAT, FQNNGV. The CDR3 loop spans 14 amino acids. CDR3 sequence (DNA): TGTGCCAGCAGCTACGGACAGGGGGGAGAGACCCAGTACTTC. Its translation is CASSYGQGGETQYF.

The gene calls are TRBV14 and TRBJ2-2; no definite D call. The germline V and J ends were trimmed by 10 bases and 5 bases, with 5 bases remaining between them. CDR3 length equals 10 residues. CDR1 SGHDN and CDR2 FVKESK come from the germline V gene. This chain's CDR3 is CATTTGELFF. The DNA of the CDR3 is TGTGCCACCACTACCGGGGAGCTGTTTTTT.

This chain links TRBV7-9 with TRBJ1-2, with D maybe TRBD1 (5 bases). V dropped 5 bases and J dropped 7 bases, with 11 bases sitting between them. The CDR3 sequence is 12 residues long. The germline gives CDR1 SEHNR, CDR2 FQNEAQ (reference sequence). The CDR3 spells CASSGRESGYTF. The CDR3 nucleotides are TGTGCCAGCAGCGGCAGGGAATCTGGCTACACCTTC. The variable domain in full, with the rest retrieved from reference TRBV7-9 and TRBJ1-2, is DTGVSQNPRHKITKRGQNVTFRCDPISEHNRLYWYRQTLGQGPEFLTYFQNEAQLEKSRLLSDRFSAERPKGSFSTLEIQRTEQGDSAMYLCASSGRESGYTFGSGTRLTVV.

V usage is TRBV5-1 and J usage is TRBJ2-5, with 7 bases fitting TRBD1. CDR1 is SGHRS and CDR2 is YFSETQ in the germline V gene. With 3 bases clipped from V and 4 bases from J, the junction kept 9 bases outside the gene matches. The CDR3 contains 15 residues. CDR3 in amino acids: CASSWLGQGVETQYF. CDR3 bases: TGCGCCAGCAGCTGGCTGGGGCAGGGGGTAGAGACCCAGTACTTC.

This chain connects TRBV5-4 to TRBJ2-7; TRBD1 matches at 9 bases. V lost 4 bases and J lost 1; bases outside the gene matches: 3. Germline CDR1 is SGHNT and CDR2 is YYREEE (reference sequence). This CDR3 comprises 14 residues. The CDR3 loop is CASSPQGASYEQYF. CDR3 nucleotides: TGTGCCAGCAGCCCACAGGGGGCATCCTACGAGCAGTACTTC. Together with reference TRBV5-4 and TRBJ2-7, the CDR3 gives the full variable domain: ETGVTQSPTHLIKTRGQQVTLRCSSQSGHNTVSWYQQALGQGPQFIFQYYREEENGRGNFPPRFSGLQFPNYSSELNVNALELDDSALYLCASSPQGASYEQYFGPGTRLTVT.

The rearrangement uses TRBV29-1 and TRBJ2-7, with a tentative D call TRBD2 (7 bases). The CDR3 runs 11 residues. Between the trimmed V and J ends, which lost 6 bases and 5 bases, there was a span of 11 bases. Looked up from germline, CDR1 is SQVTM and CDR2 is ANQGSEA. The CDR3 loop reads CSVEGGNEQYF. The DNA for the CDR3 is TGCAGCGTGGAGGGGGGGAACGAGCAGTACTTC.